The 25 T cell receptor beta chains below come from one sample, sequenced in a study of human T cells and chemical hapten exposure. The time point: patch test 2, 6 weeks after DPC sensitization. As to treatment: therapeutic diphenylcyclopropenone sensitization with weekly scalp DPC. TCRdb ran MiXCR on the RACE reads and lists one entry per CDR3 protein. Of 330,000 or so distinct CDR3 sequences detected, about 6% appear once; the ten largest clones hold roughly 5.4%. The sample in question was whole blood, obtained in connection with sensitization to the hapten diphenylcyclopropenone (DPC). The receptors stem from a young woman with alopecia areata. Some clones in this sample may be carry-over from other donors' samples.

This clonotype was seen more than once but under ten times. V usage is TRBV5-4 and J usage is TRBJ1-2; possible D gene TRBD1, 6 bases. This CDR3 is built from 16 residues. Trimming stripped 4 bases from V and 2 bases from J, with 18 bases between. Per the germline V gene, CDR1 is SGHNT and CDR2 is YYREEE (reference sequence). The CDR3 coding sequence is TGTGCCAGCAGCCCGGCTCTCCAGGGGAGAAACTATGGCTACACCTTC. This encodes CASSPALQGRNYGYTF.

This clonotype came up a few times. The chain links TRBV6-6 to TRBJ2-2, with D unclear. The germline gives CDR1 MNHNY, CDR2 SVGAGI (reference sequence). The V gene lost 0 bases and the J gene lost 6 bases, with 5 bases spanning the gap. CDR3 length equals 13 residues. The chain's CDR3 is CASSYSKSGELFF. The CDR3 nucleotides are TGTGCCAGCAGTTACTCAAAGTCCGGGGAGCTGTTTTTT.

Many counts were recorded for this clonotype. The chain couples TRBV2 to TRBJ1-1; D call uncertain. Trimming removed 10 bases at V and 0 bases at J, with 15 bases between. CDR3 size: 14 residues. The germline gives CDR1 SNHLY, CDR2 FYNNEI. CDR3: CAKETRPLNTEAFF. CDR3 DNA sequence: TGTGCCAAGGAGACGCGCCCATTGAACACTGAAGCTTTCTTT.

This clonotype has a count of ten or more. The chain recombines TRBV20-1 with TRBJ1-1, with D possibly matching TRBD1 (6 bases). The germline gives CDR1 DFQATT, CDR2 SNEGSKA (reference sequence). The length of the CDR3 is 12 residues. Between the trimmed V and J ends, which lost 6 bases and 4 bases, there was a span of 12 bases. The CDR3: CSATWGPTEAFF. The CDR3 DNA is TGCAGTGCCACCTGGGGGCCCACTGAAGCTTTCTTT.

Ten or more counts support this clonotype. The chain joins TRBV7-2 to TRBJ1-5; 9 bases align to TRBD1. Germline lookup yields CDR1 SGHTA and CDR2 FQGNSA. The junction had 3 bases not matched to a gene; V was cut back by 5 bases and J by 1 base. The CDR3 extends over 15 amino acids. The CDR3 DNA reads as TGTGCCAGCAGCCGACAGGGGGTGAGCAATCAGCCCCAGCATTTT. Translation: CASSRQGVSNQPQHF.

The CDR3: CASSPRLTASTDTQYF. In nucleotides, the CDR3 is TGCGCCAGCAGCCCCCGATTAACGGCGAGCACAGATACGCAGTATTTT. The V and J genes are TRBV5-1 and TRBJ2-3, with unresolved D. Trimming removed 4 bases at V and 0 bases at J, with 15 bases between. This CDR3 region has 16 residues. Germline CDR1 reads SGHRS; CDR2 reads YFSETQ.

This clonotype came up many times. The rearrangement links TRBV27 to TRBJ1-2; a weak D match, TRBD1 (5 bases). The CDR3 loop spans 15 amino acids. Germline-derived CDR1 and CDR2 are MNHEY and SMNVEV (reference sequence). V shed 5 bases and J shed 4 bases, with 17 bases lying between them. DNA for the CDR3: TGTGCCAGCAGTCCATCGGACGAGGGGTCCTATGGCTACACCTTC. Its protein is CASSPSDEGSYGYTF.

This chain joins TRBV6-5 and TRBJ2-7; a weak D match, TRBD1 (5 bases). The CDR3 is 15 residues long. Germline V gene data show CDR1 as MNHEY and CDR2 as SVGAGI. V was clipped by 6 bases and J by 2 bases, with 17 bases between them. This CDR3 reads CASSPDRSGAYEQYF. CDR3 sequence (DNA): TGTGCCAGCAGCCCCGACAGAAGTGGGGCCTACGAGCAGTACTTC.

This chain connects TRBV5-1 to TRBJ2-3; D remains ambiguous. CDR3 size: 14 residues. The germline CDR1 and CDR2 sequences are SGHRS and YFSETQ. With 9 bases removed from V and 3 bases from J, the gap between germline ends came to 17 bases. The CDR3: CATSELGTTDTQYF. The CDR3 region has the DNA TGCGCCACCTCAGAGTTGGGTACAACAGATACGCAGTATTTT. Supplemented by reference TRBV5-1 and TRBJ2-3, the full variable domain reads KAGVTQTPRYLIKTRGQQVTLSCSPISGHRSVSWYQQTPGQGLQFLFEYFSETQRNKGNFPGRFSGRQFSNSRSEMNVSTLELGDSALYLCATSELGTTDTQYFGPGTRLTVL.

In its sample, this clonotype was seen a few times. The chain has TRBV18 and TRBJ2-7, with D possibly TRBD1 on 6 matching bases. Looked up from germline, CDR1 is KGHSH and CDR2 is LQKENI. The CDR3 contains 15 residues. V lost 5 bases and J lost 7, with 21 bases in between. The CDR3 bases are TGTGCCAGCTCATTCCGACAGGACCCTTCCCGAGAGCAGTACTTC. Its translation is CASSFRQDPSREQYF.

The CDR3 here is CSVVGSLGTQYF. In DNA form, the CDR3 reads TGCAGCGTTGTGGGTAGCTTGGGGACCCAGTACTTC. The genes are TRBV29-1 and TRBJ2-5; D is ambiguous. The V and J ends lost 4 bases and 7 bases respectively, with 13 bases between them. Germline CDR1 and CDR2: SQVTM and ANQGSEA. The CDR3 spans 12 residues.

At least ten counts were recorded for this clonotype. This chain uses TRBV7-8 with TRBJ1-2; 8 positions agree with TRBD1. The CDR3 consists of 17 residues. Trimming cost V 1 base and J 0 bases; bases outside gene matches: 7. The V gene's germline CDR1 is SGHVS and CDR2 FQNEAQ. The CDR3 reads CASSLVAGGRANYGYTF. For the CDR3, the DNA is TGTGCCAGCAGCTTAGTAGCAGGGGGCAGAGCTAACTATGGCTACACCTTC. Looking up the rest from reference TRBV7-8 and TRBJ1-2 gives the full variable domain: GAGVSQSPRYKVAKRGQDVALRCDPISGHVSLFWYQQALGQGPEFLTYFQNEAQLDKSGLPSDRFFAERPEGSVSTLKIQRTQQEDSAVYLCASSLVAGGRANYGYTFGSGTRLTVV.

This chain joins TRBV4-3 and TRBJ1-2; unclear D gene. The germline V gene has CDR1 LGHNA and CDR2 YSLEER. V shed 0 bases and J shed 8 bases, with 13 bases lying between them. CDR3 length equals 14 residues. This CDR3 is CASSQDAAGRGYTF. Written as DNA, the CDR3 is TGCGCCAGCAGCCAAGATGCTGCAGGTCGGGGCTACACCTTC.

The sample holds one count of this clonotype. Just one base apart from a much larger clone, this may be a read error. In nucleotides, the CDR3 is TGCAGTGCTAGCTCCTGGGACGGCTACACCTTC. It is translated as CSASSWDGYTF. The V call is TRBV20-1, the J call TRBJ1-2; possibly TRBD1 for D (5 bases). There are 11 residues in the CDR3. The V and J ends lost 3 bases and 8 bases respectively, with 10 bases between them. Germline V lookup: CDR1 DFQATT, CDR2 SNEGSKA (reference sequence).

Many counts were recorded for this clonotype. This chain connects TRBV20-1 to TRBJ1-5, with D possibly being TRBD1 (6 bases). V gave up 3 bases and J gave up 3 bases, with 12 bases separating them. Germline V gene lookup returns CDR1 DFQATT and CDR2 SNEGSKA (reference sequence). The length of the CDR3 is 14 residues. As DNA, the CDR3 is TGCAGTGCTAGGGCAGGGGACGCCAATCAGCCCCAGCATTTT. Encoded protein: CSARAGDANQPQHF.

The chain has TRBV6-5 and TRBJ2-7, with D possibly matching TRBD2 (6 bases). Germline V gene sequence: CDR1 MNHEY, CDR2 SVGAGI. The V end was cut by 6 bases, the J end by 2 bases, with 17 bases between. The CDR3 is 15 residues long. The CDR3 here is CASSSVRRGAYEQYF. Here the CDR3 DNA reads TGTGCCAGCAGCTCCGTCAGGCGGGGTGCCTACGAGCAGTACTTC.

In this sample, this clonotype turned up a few times. The J gene is TRBJ1-1, the V gene TRBV12-3 or TRBV12-4, with D perhaps matching TRBD1 (5 bases). V shed 3 bases and J shed 3 bases, with 17 bases lying between them. CDR3 length equals 16 residues. In DNA form, the CDR3 reads TGTGCCAGCAGTTTCATTCCGGGACGGGGGTACACTGAAGCTTTCTTT. This encodes CASSFIPGRGYTEAFF.

This clonotype has ten or more counts. V gene TRBV29-1 combines with J gene TRBJ1-2; 7 bases are shared with TRBD1. CDR1 and CDR2 from the germline V gene are SQVTM and ANQGSEA. Losses at the gene ends were 4 bases for V and 4 bases for J; bases not matched to a gene: 0. This CDR3 contains 11 residues. This CDR3 reads CSVGTGYGYTF. The CDR3 coding sequence is TGCAGCGTTGGGACAGGCTATGGCTACACCTTC.

Comments on this clonotype: A clone one base away is much larger, so this may be a read error. Here the CDR3 DNA reads TGTGCCAGCAGCGCAGCAGGGTACACTGAAGCTTTCTTT. Translating it yields CASSAAGYTEAFF. This sequence joins TRBV3-1 and TRBJ1-1, with D tentatively TRBD1 (5 bases). CDR3 length: 13 amino acids. Germline CDR1 LGHDT, CDR2 YNNKEL (reference sequence). V was clipped by 5 bases and J by 3 bases, with 10 bases between them.

This clonotype was detected a few times. V and J are TRBV5-1 and TRBJ2-1; the match to TRBD2 covers 11 bases. Germline V lookup: CDR1 SGHRS, CDR2 YFSETQ. This CDR3 region has 15 residues. The junction had 7 bases not matched to a gene; V was cut back by 7 bases and J by 4 bases. CDR3 residues: CASCQLAGAYNEQFF. The DNA of the CDR3 is TGCGCCAGCTGCCAACTAGCGGGGGCGTACAATGAGCAGTTCTTC.

This chain uses TRBV9 with TRBJ2-6; D is unclear. The germline V and J ends were trimmed by 4 bases and 4 bases, with 6 bases remaining between them. The CDR3 runs to 13 residues. Per germline, CDR1 SGDLS and CDR2 YYNGEE. The CDR3 region has the DNA TGTGCCAGCAGCCCCCACGGGGCCAACGTCCTGACTTTC. This translates into CASSPHGANVLTF.

This clonotype was seen only a few times. This rearrangement joins TRBV25-1 to TRBJ1-6, with TRBD1 as a possible D gene (5 bases). The germline V gene encodes CDR1 MGHDK and CDR2 SYGVNS. The V gene lost 2 bases and the J gene lost 5 bases, with 16 bases spanning the gap. The CDR3 has 17 residues. The CDR3 DNA reads TGTGCCAGCAGTGAACTTCCCACAGGTTGGGATAATTCACCCCTCCACTTT. It specifies CASSELPTGWDNSPLHF.

This chain connects TRBV3-1 to TRBJ2-7; 8 nucleotides match TRBD1. Looked up from germline, CDR1 is LGHDT and CDR2 is YNNKEL (reference sequence). The CDR3 consists of 15 residues. Trimming at V came to 2 bases and at J to 5 bases, leaving 8 bases not matched to a gene. The CDR3 DNA reads TGTGCCAGCAGCCAATTCTGGACAGGGCGGAACGAGCAGTACTTC. As protein: CASSQFWTGRNEQYF.

V gene TRBV3-1 combines with J gene TRBJ1-4; the D is unclear. This CDR3 spans 14 amino acids. Trimming took 4 bases from V and 8 from J, leaving 14 bases between them. Germline V gene sequence: CDR1 LGHDT, CDR2 YNNKEL (reference sequence). The CDR3 region is CASSPSEGAEKLFF. The CDR3 region has the DNA TGTGCCAGCAGCCCCTCTGAGGGAGCCGAAAAACTGTTTTTT.

In this sample, this clonotype turned up many times. V gene TRBV29-1 combines with J gene TRBJ1-1; D remains unclear. The CDR3 runs to 13 residues. CDR1 SQVTM and CDR2 ANQGSEA come from the germline V gene. V lost 7 bases and J 0 bases, leaving 12 bases between the germline ends. This CDR3 is CSARTPLNTEAFF. The CDR3 DNA follows: TGCAGCGCTCGGACTCCCTTGAACACTGAAGCTTTCTTT.